This paragraph reports one T cell receptor (beta chain). Its specificity is not known. This sample is drawn from a study of post-analysis software for immune sequencing data. Study conclusions and caveats: People with multiple sclerosis had a significantly lower normalized Chao1 diversity than controls did.

TCR beta libraries were prepared from cDNA with unique molecular identifiers. T cells numbering roughly 0.9 to 10 million yielded cDNA molecules that totaled some 500,000. Using its own MiXCR run on the PCR reads, TCRdb lists one record per CDR3 protein. The table shows about 540,000 distinct CDR3 sequences, with approximately 31% occurring only once. The sample consisted of blood. The origin of this receptor is a girl aged 2-17 years with multiple sclerosis.

CDR3 loop: CASSQVTRTPLHF. The DNA of the CDR3 is TGTGCCAGCAGCCAAGTGACAAGAACACCCCTCCACTTT. This rearrangement joins TRBV3-1 to TRBJ1-6; D gene unclear. The length of the CDR3 is 13 residues. V was shortened by 1 base and J by 11 bases, with 9 bases between the two germline ends. Per germline, CDR1 LGHDT and CDR2 YNNKEL (reference sequence).